A selection of T cell receptor beta chains follows, all from one sample in a study of response to subunit inactivated influenza vaccine. TCRdb recomputed calls from the RT-PCR reads with MiXCR, one row per CDR3 protein. The table records around 250,000 distinct CDR3 sequences, 9% to 15% of them present only once. The material was non-naive T cells sorted from PBMCs, obtained roughly 2 weeks before vaccination. The receptors derive from a man aged 45 to 65 who received an inactivated influenza vaccine. Both conserved end residues are part of each CDR3. The D gene is left open where the match is weak. Only some rows state a clone size, as once, few, many or a class for expanded clones.

>.|.|TRBJ2-7|TRBV20-1
CSARSGPLYEQYF
TGCAGTGCTAGGAGCGGACCCCTCTACGAGCAGTACTTC
>.|many|TRBJ1-2|TRBV30
CAWSVPSRVYGYTF
TGTGCCTGGAGCGTTCCCAGCCGGGTCTATGGCTACACCTTC
>.|.|TRBJ1-6|TRBV6-5
CASSYGGTTNSPLHF
TGTGCCAGCAGTTACGGGGGGACAACTAATTCACCCCTCCACTTT
>.|few|TRBJ1-2|TRBV20-1
CSAPPINIKVSGYTF
TGCAGTGCTCCACCCATTAATATTAAGGTCTCTGGCTACACCTTC
>.|.|TRBJ2-4|TRBV6-1
CASRVGISVNIQYF
TGTGCCAGCCGTGTGGGGATCTCAGTAAACATTCAGTACTTC
>TRBD1|.|TRBJ2-5|TRBV10-3
CAISGGTGLQETQYF
TGTGCCATCAGTGGGGGGACAGGGCTCCAAGAGACCCAGTACTTC
>.|.|TRBJ2-1|TRBV5-5
CASSLWDFTYNEQFF
TGTGCCAGCAGCTTGTGGGACTTCACCTACAATGAGCAGTTCTTC
>.|many|TRBJ1-3|TRBV3-1
CASSQGQQIGNTIYF
TGTGCCAGCAGCCAAGGACAGCAAATTGGAAACACCATATATTTT
>TRBD1|many|TRBJ2-3|TRBV20-1
CSARSPGTGTGLEYF
TGCAGTGCTAGAAGTCCTGGAACCGGGACAGGGCTAGAGTATTTT
>TRBD1|.|TRBJ1-1|TRBV11-1
CASSSTVRTGTKMNTEAFF
TGTGCCAGCAGCTCAACCGTTAGGACAGGGACGAAAATGAACACTGAAGCTTTCTTT
>TRBD2|.|TRBJ2-3|TRBV5-1
CASSHGTSGRADTQYF
TGCGCCAGCAGTCATGGGACTAGCGGGCGCGCAGATACGCAGTATTTT
>TRBD2|.|TRBJ2-7|TRBV20-1
CSVRQLAGSYEQYF
TGCAGTGTGAGACAACTAGCGGGGTCCTACGAGCAGTACTTC
>TRBD2|few|TRBJ2-6|TRBV11-2
CASSLDLAGSSGANVLTF
TGTGCCAGCAGCTTAGATCTAGCGGGGTCCTCTGGGGCCAACGTCCTGACTTTC
>.|.|TRBJ1-1|TRBV2
CASTQGENTEAFF
TGTGCCAGCACACAGGGAGAGAACACTGAAGCTTTCTTT
>.|.|TRBJ2-1|TRBV2
CASSRLEPSSYNEQFF
TGTGCCAGCAGCCGACTAGAACCGAGCTCCTACAATGAGCAGTTCTTC
>.|.|TRBJ2-5|TRBV6-2/TRBV6-3
CASSYWEQETQYF
TGTGCCAGCAGTTACTGGGAGCAAGAGACCCAGTACTTC
>.|many|TRBJ1-5|TRBV7-2
CASSLGGGRGNQPQHF
TGTGCCAGCAGCTTAGGGGGGGGGAGAGGCAATCAGCCCCAGCATTTT
>.|few|TRBJ1-2|TRBV3-1
CASSSRTRYGYTF
TGTGCCAGCAGCTCCAGGACCCGATATGGCTACACCTTC
>.|many|TRBJ1-1|TRBV5-1
CASTLGESNAEAFF
TGCGCCAGCACCCTCGGGGAATCCAACGCTGAAGCTTTCTTT
>TRBD2|few|TRBJ2-1|TRBV3-1
CASSQGPLAGFEQFF
TGTGCCAGCAGCCAAGGCCCCCTAGCGGGGTTTGAGCAGTTCTTC
>TRBD1|few|TRBJ2-3|TRBV30
CAWSVPDRGPDTQYF
TGTGCCTGGAGTGTACCGGACAGGGGCCCAGATACGCAGTATTTT
>.|.|TRBJ2-3|TRBV15
CATSRLLTGTDTQYF
TGTGCCACCAGCAGACTTCTAACTGGCACAGATACGCAGTATTTT
>.|.|TRBJ2-3|TRBV7-2
CASSLASINTDTQYF
TGTGCCAGCAGCTTAGCGAGCATAAACACAGATACGCAGTATTTT
>TRBD1|.|TRBJ2-5|TRBV5-1
CASSQGQVQETQYF
TGCGCCAGCAGCCAAGGACAGGTACAAGAGACCCAGTACTTC
>.|.|TRBJ2-3|TRBV30
CAWSVGVGDTQYF
TGTGCCTGGAGTGTTGGGGTTGGTGATACGCAGTATTTT
>.|many|TRBJ2-1|TRBV20-1
CSARVINLGQFF
TGCAGTGCTAGAGTCATCAACTTGGGGCAGTTCTTC
>.|.|TRBJ2-5|TRBV5-1
CASSLGALGETQYF
TGCGCCAGCAGCTTGGGAGCCCTCGGAGAGACCCAGTACTTC
>.|few|TRBJ1-4|TRBV25-1
CASSESGRVEEKLFF
TGTGCCAGCAGTGAATCGGGCAGGGTAGAGGAAAAACTGTTTTTT
>TRBD2|few|TRBJ2-5|TRBV12-3/TRBV12-4
CASRHLAGGRETQYF
TGTGCCAGCAGACACCTAGCGGGAGGTCGGGAGACCCAGTACTTC
>TRBD1|.|TRBJ2-1|TRBV5-1
CASSLQAGTGGGEQFF
TGCGCCAGCAGCTTGCAGGCTGGGACAGGGGGCGGTGAGCAGTTCTTC
>TRBD1|.|TRBJ2-7|TRBV20-1
CSARSGTGGDEQYF
TGCAGTGCTAGATCCGGGACAGGGGGCGACGAGCAGTACTTC
>.|few|TRBJ2-3|TRBV5-5
CASSLASLRADTQYF
TGTGCCAGCAGCTTGGCCTCACTAAGGGCAGATACGCAGTATTTT
>.|few|TRBJ2-7|TRBV28
CASKRWAADYEQYF
TGTGCCAGCAAACGGTGGGCAGCTGACTACGAGCAGTACTTC
>.|many|TRBJ2-3|TRBV20-1
CSAAKLGEADTQYF
TGCAGTGCCGCTAAGCTGGGGGAAGCAGATACGCAGTATTTT
>.|few|TRBJ1-2|TRBV20-1
CSAREAGYGYTF
TGCAGTGCTAGAGAGGCAGGCTATGGCTACACCTTC
>.|many|TRBJ2-3|TRBV20-1
CSASLLAGNTDTQYF
TGCAGTGCTAGTCTGTTGGCGGGAAATACAGATACGCAGTATTTT
>TRBD1|few|TRBJ1-5|TRBV5-6
CASSGTGNQPQHF
TGTGCCAGCAGCGGGACAGGGAATCAGCCCCAGCATTTT
>.|many|TRBJ2-1|TRBV7-3
CASSLDPNNEQFF
TGTGCCAGCAGCTTAGACCCAAACAATGAGCAGTTCTTC
>TRBD2|.|TRBJ2-1|TRBV5-6
CASSFRRGGRDEQFF
TGTGCCAGCAGCTTCCGGCGGGGGGGCAGAGATGAGCAGTTCTTC
>.|.|TRBJ2-7|TRBV20-1
CSSRVIPYEQYF
TGCAGCAGCAGGGTAATTCCCTACGAGCAGTACTTC
>.|.|TRBJ2-1|TRBV7-2
CASSPSDYNEQFF
TGTGCCAGCAGCCCCTCCGACTATAATGAGCAGTTCTTC
>.|.|TRBJ1-2|TRBV3-1
CASSQDPNWGGYTF
TGTGCCAGCAGCCAAGATCCAAATTGGGGCGGCTACACCTTC
>TRBD2|.|TRBJ2-3|TRBV29-1
CSEGLAGGRGDTQYF
TGCAGCGAGGGACTAGCGGGAGGGCGTGGAGATACGCAGTATTTT
>TRBD2|.|TRBJ2-1|TRBV20-1
CSATRRSGGNNEQFF
TGCAGTGCTACTCGAAGGTCGGGGGGAAACAATGAGCAGTTCTTC